This TCR beta chain stems from a study of cytomegalovirus exposure and HLA in healthy donors. A note on this clone: The antigen is not known.

Sequencing used immunoSEQ multiplex PCR; TCRdb keeps in-frame clones, though not all of them. In the table there are some 320,000 clones, approximately 86% of which are singletons. General observations from the study: According to the study, 160 or so TCR beta chains were cytomegalovirus-associated.

CDR3 length: 15 residues. The germline gives CDR1 GTSNPN, CDR2 SVGIG (reference sequence). The junction had 9 bases not matched to a gene; V was cut back by 3 bases and J by 7 bases. The V gene is TRBV30, the J gene TRBJ1-4, with 9 bases that match TRBD1. The sample taken for sequencing was PBMCs. The clonotype originates from a woman between 25 and 40 years old in good health and CMV-seropositive. CDR3 protein: CAWRALGTGFEKLFF. In nucleotides, the CDR3 is TGTGCCTGGAGGGCCCTGGGGACAGGGTTTGAAAAACTGTTTTTT.